This T cell receptor (beta chain) was documented in a study of beta chain features in type 1 diabetes. J was trimmed by 2 bases and V by 6 bases; bases with no gene match: 11. The germline CDR1 and CDR2 sequences are MDHEN and SYDVKM. The CDR3 spans 18 residues. Purity of each sorted population was above 95%. Expressed TCRB transcripts were sequenced because the entire RNA isolate underwent reverse transcription. Regulatory, naive and central memory T cell samples averaged approximately 3.4 million reads. Assay used: immunoSEQ multiplex PCR; TCRdb lists only in-frame clones, some missing. The sample holds around 400,000 clones, around 12% seen once. This clone turned up a few times.

This TCR was recovered from a young man in good health. Sequenced input: naive CD4+ T cells from blood. The chain uses TRBV28 and TRBJ1-5; 12 positions agree with TRBD1. The CDR3, as DNA: TGTGCCAGCAGACCAACCTCTGGGACAGGGGGCCGCAATCAGCCCCAGCATTTT. It yields the protein CASRPTSGTGGRNQPQHF.